A selection of T cell receptor beta chains follows, all from one sample in a study of OX40 agonist ivuxolimab in advanced cancers. Clones were read by immunoSEQ multiplex PCR, and TCRdb kept only the in-frame ones, dropping some. Among 80,000 or so clones listed, approximately 89% were seen once. The source was CD4+ or CD8+ T cells sorted from blood, collected in a trial of the OX40 agonist ivuxolimab. The receptors derive from an adult with an advanced solid tumor such as melanoma, head and neck, liver or kidney cancer. Both conserved end residues are part of each CDR3. The order of the fields is J gene, clone size, D gene, V gene, CDR3 DNA, CDR3 protein. A D gene is named only where the DNA matches it firmly. Expanded clones are given a class, and other clones once, few, many or no size at all.

>TRBJ2-3|.|TRBD1|TRBV28
TGTGCCAGCAGTTTCCCGACAGGGGGCACAGATACGCAGTATTTT
CASSFPTGGTDTQYF
>TRBJ1-2|.|.|TRBV28
TGTGCCAGCAGTTTAGGAGACCGGGGCGGATATGGCTACACCTTC
CASSLGDRGGYGYTF
>TRBJ1-5|.|.|TRBV9
TGTGCCAGCAGCCCGAGCGAGGGGGGAGTGGGAGATCAGCCCCAGCATTTT
CASSPSEGGVGDQPQHF
>TRBJ2-3|once|.|TRBV9
TGTGCCAGCACGGTGGGGGACACAGATACGCAGTATTTT
CASTVGDTDTQYF
>TRBJ1-2|.|TRBD1|TRBV10-1
TGCGCCAGCATAAAGGGGGCTCCCCGACCGCATATGGCTGGTCGCCCTAGCGCCTTC
CASIKGAPRPHMAGRPSAF
>TRBJ1-1|few|.|TRBV20-1
TGCAGTAGTTACAGAGCTCCAGGAGCTTTCTTT
CSSYRAPGAFF
>TRBJ2-1|few|.|TRBV29-1
TGCACCGGCTTTGGGGGGAGCAATGAGCAGTTCTTC
CTGFGGSNEQFF
>TRBJ2-4|.|.|TRBV4-1
TGCGCCAGCAGCCAAGATATCCAGGGCGAGAACATTCAGTACTTC
CASSQDIQGENIQYF
>TRBJ1-2|few|.|TRBV7-9
TGTGCCAGCAGACTGAAGGGGGGCTACACCTTC
CASRLKGGYTF
>TRBJ2-3|.|.|TRBV4-2
TGTGCCAGCAGCCAAGTGGTTTCGAGACCAGGGCCAGGGGATACGCAGTATTTT
CASSQVVSRPGPGDTQYF
>TRBJ1-6|.|.|TRBV5-1
TGCGCCAGCAGCTTGGACCCCTACCTCGCTAATTCACCCCTCCACTTT
CASSLDPYLANSPLHF
>TRBJ1-1|.|TRBD1|TRBV9
TGTGCCAGCAGCGCCGGGGGACAGGGGAACACTGAAGCTTTCTTT
CASSAGGQGNTEAFF
>TRBJ2-7|.|.|TRBV5-1
TGCGCCAGCAGCCGAACCAGGGGACGTCCCTCCTACGAGCAGTACTTC
CASSRTRGRPSYEQYF
>TRBJ2-1|.|.|TRBV5-4
TGTGCCAGCACCCTATGGAGCTCCTACAATGAGCAGTTCTTC
CASTLWSSYNEQFF
>TRBJ2-3|few|TRBD1|TRBV2
TGTGCCAGCAGCGGATTGGGACAGACCACAGATACGCAGTATTTT
CASSGLGQTTDTQYF
>TRBJ1-1|.|.|TRBV6-5
TGTGCCAGCAGCCCCTCCCGTTCGCGTCCTGAAGCTTTCTTT
CASSPSRSRPEAFF
>TRBJ1-3|.|.|TRBV29-1
TGCAGCGTTTCCACAGGGCTCTCTGGAAACACCATATATTTT
CSVSTGLSGNTIYF
>TRBJ2-1|once|TRBD2|TRBV5-4
TGTGCCAGCAGCCTAGACCCGGGGGGATACAATGAGCAGTTCTTC
CASSLDPGGYNEQFF
>TRBJ2-7|.|.|TRBV6-6
TGTGCCAGCAGTCGAGAATTTGGGGCTAGCGAGCAGTACTTC
CASSREFGASEQYF
>TRBJ1-2|.|TRBD1|TRBV2
TGTGCCAGCAGTTCCGGGACAGGGGGACGGTATGGCTACACCTTC
CASSSGTGGRYGYTF
>TRBJ2-3|.|TRBD2|TRBV28
TGTGCCAGCAGGGGAGGGACTAGCCCCGATACGCAGTATTTT
CASRGGTSPDTQYF
>TRBJ2-7|.|.|TRBV9
TGTGCCAGCAGCCCGCACGTGGGACAAGCCTACGAGCAGTACTTC
CASSPHVGQAYEQYF
>TRBJ2-2|.|.|TRBV9
TGTGCCAGCAGCGAAGGAAGGGCTTGGACCGGGGAGCTGTTTTTT
CASSEGRAWTGELFF
>TRBJ1-5|.|.|TRBV2
TGTGCCAGCAGCGCGGGACGGAGGCTTGGTCAGCCCCAGCATTTT
CASSAGRRLGQPQHF
>TRBJ1-3|.|.|TRBV29-1
TGCAGCGCCTCACTGAGCTCTGGAAACACCATATATTTT
CSASLSSGNTIYF
>TRBJ2-5|.|TRBD1|TRBV9
TGTGCCAGCAGCGTAGACAGGGGGCGAGAGACCCAGTACTTC
CASSVDRGRETQYF
>TRBJ1-1|few|TRBD1|TRBV19
TGTGCCAGTAGTATTCCTGGGACAGGGACCGCTTTCTTT
CASSIPGTGTAFF
>TRBJ2-7|.|.|TRBV28
TGTGCCACCGAAACTAATCTGGGATCCTACGAGCAGTACTTC
CATETNLGSYEQYF
>TRBJ1-2|.|.|TRBV30
TGTGCCTGGAGTGTATCGCGGGAGGGCTACACCTTC
CAWSVSREGYTF
>TRBJ1-1|.|.|TRBV5-4
TGTGCCAGCAGCTTGTCGGGCAGGGGGAACACTGAAGCTTTCTTT
CASSLSGRGNTEAFF
>TRBJ1-5|.|.|TRBV28
TGTGCCAGCAGTCTTACCGGACTTACGCATTTTGGACAGCCCCAGCATTTT
CASSLTGLTHFGQPQHF
>TRBJ2-7|few|.|TRBV11-1
TGTGCCAGCAGCGTACAGGGCGACGAGCAGTACTTC
CASSVQGDEQYF
>TRBJ1-1|.|.|TRBV6-5
TGTGCCAGCAGTTACGAGCCTTTAAACACTGAAGCTTTCTTT
CASSYEPLNTEAFF
>TRBJ1-2|.|.|TRBV6-1
TGTGCCAGCAGTGAGGGACCGAGACCTAACTATGGCTACACCTTC
CASSEGPRPNYGYTF
>TRBJ2-2|.|TRBD2|TRBV5-1
TGCGCCAGCAGCCTGCGGGGGGGAGGCACCGGGGAGCTGTTTTTT
CASSLRGGGTGELFF
>TRBJ2-5|.|.|TRBV11-2
TGTGCCAGCAGCTTAGATAGCCAGGGCAGACACCAAGAGACCCAGTACTTC
CASSLDSQGRHQETQYF
>TRBJ2-3|.|.|TRBV15
TGTGCCACCAGCAGAGAAGTAGGCCGGGGGCCAGATACGCAGTATTTT
CATSREVGRGPDTQYF
>TRBJ2-7|.|.|TRBV5-4
TGTGCCAGCAGCTTCGACGACTACGAGCAGTACTTC
CASSFDDYEQYF
>TRBJ1-4|once|.|TRBV7-9
TGTGCCAGCAGCAAACCGACGGCCGGGGGTGAAAAACTGTTTTTT
CASSKPTAGGEKLFF
>TRBJ1-3|few|.|TRBV10-1
TGCGCCAGCAGTTCTGGAAACACCATATATTTT
CASSSGNTIYF
>TRBJ1-6|.|TRBD1|TRBV5-1
TGCGCCAGCAGCTCGACAGGGGTCAGCTCCTATAATTCACCCCTCCACTTT
CASSSTGVSSYNSPLHF